The 5 T cell receptor beta chains below were found in one sample sequenced in a study of T cells after yellow fever vaccination. TCRdb redid the calling of the 5' RACE reads with MiXCR, one entry per CDR3 protein. The table records 340,000 or so distinct CDR3 sequences, about an eighth of them present only once. The sample consisted of CD4+ T cells sorted from PBMCs, taken 15 days after the yellow fever booster vaccination. These receptor sequences come from a man younger than 30 who received the YFV17D yellow fever vaccine.

A few counts support this clonotype. This rearrangement joins TRBV5-1 to TRBJ1-6; 7 nucleotides line up with TRBD1. In germline, CDR1 is SGHRS, CDR2 YFSETQ. V lost 4 bases and J lost 10; bases outside the gene matches: 14. This CDR3 is 16 amino acids long. In DNA form, the CDR3 reads TGCGCCAGCAGCCGAGACCACCTAGGGGGCGGCTCACCCCTCCACTTT. Its protein is CASSRDHLGGGSPLHF. Full variable domain (outside the CDR3, taken from reference TRBV5-1 and TRBJ1-6): KAGVTQTPRYLIKTRGQQVTLSCSPISGHRSVSWYQQTPGQGLQFLFEYFSETQRNKGNFPGRFSGRQFSNSRSEMNVSTLELGDSALYLCASSRDHLGGGSPLHFGNGTRLTVT.

Notes on this clonotype: A much larger clone lies one base from this, so it may be a read error. The chain combines TRBV5-6 with TRBJ2-7; tentatively, D is TRBD1 (5 bases). Germline assignment: CDR1 SGHDT and CDR2 YYEEEE. This CDR3 is 12 amino acids long. The CDR3 sequence is CDSSWGAYEQYF. The CDR3 bases are TGTGACAGCAGCTGGGGCGCCTACGAGCAGTACTTC.

This clonotype was detected a few times. The chain uses TRBV25-1 and TRBJ2-7, with unresolved D. The V end was cut by 5 bases, the J end by 7 bases, with 12 bases between. The CDR3 is 12 residues long. Germline lookup yields CDR1 MGHDK and CDR2 SYGVNS. The CDR3 sequence: CASSFGPGEQYV. The CDR3 coding sequence is TGTGCCAGCAGTTTCGGACCTGGGGAGCAGTACGTC.

This clonotype was found a few times. The chain is built from TRBV7-3 and TRBJ1-1; unclear D gene. Deletions cut 2 bases from V and 3 bases from J, with 10 bases between. The germline V gene encodes CDR1 SGHTA and CDR2 FQGTGA. This CDR3 is built from 14 residues. The CDR3 nucleotides are TGTGCCAGCAGCTTACTGGGGTTAGACACTGAAGCTTTCTTT. Translation: CASSLLGLDTEAFF. Variable domain in full (rest from reference TRBV7-3 and TRBJ1-1): GAGVSQTPSNKVTEKGKYVELRCDPISGHTALYWYRQSLGQGPEFLIYFQGTGAADDSGLPNDRFFAVRPEGSVSTLKIQRTERGDSAVYLCASSLLGLDTEAFFGQGTRLTVV.

This clonotype came up a few times. The V gene is TRBV5-4, the J gene TRBJ1-1; D gene unclear. The CDR3 totals 13 residues. The germline CDR1 and CDR2 sequences are SGHNT and YYREEE (reference sequence). V was pared by 3 bases and J by 8 bases, with 14 bases between. The CDR3 is CASSSQRTYEAFF. The CDR3 DNA reads TGTGCCAGCAGCTCTCAGAGAACCTACGAAGCTTTCTTT.